This TCR beta chain emerged from a study of blood T cell repertoires in COVID-19. Study-wide background: The analysed material was cDNA or gDNA that came from T cells, B-cell-depleted T cells, or PBMCs.

Only in-frame clones appear in the TCRdb table, and some are missing; sequencing was by immunoSEQ multiplex PCR. Of hundreds of thousands of clones listed, just under 90% are singletons. The study recruited people aged about 18 to 95 years across some 23 US areas. This clone appeared once. Per the germline V gene, CDR1 is LNHNV and CDR2 is YYDKDF (reference sequence). Trimming left V 0 bases short and J 10 bases short, with 10 bases between. This CDR3 has 13 residues. The source material was PBMCs or T cells enriched from blood (not recorded which). This receptor was identified in a woman between 50 and 59 years old who had recovered from COVID-19. This chain joins TRBV15 and TRBJ2-1; unclear D gene. The CDR3 spells CATSREGVLEQFF. In DNA form, the CDR3 reads TGTGCCACCAGCAGAGAGGGCGTGTTGGAGCAGTTCTTC.